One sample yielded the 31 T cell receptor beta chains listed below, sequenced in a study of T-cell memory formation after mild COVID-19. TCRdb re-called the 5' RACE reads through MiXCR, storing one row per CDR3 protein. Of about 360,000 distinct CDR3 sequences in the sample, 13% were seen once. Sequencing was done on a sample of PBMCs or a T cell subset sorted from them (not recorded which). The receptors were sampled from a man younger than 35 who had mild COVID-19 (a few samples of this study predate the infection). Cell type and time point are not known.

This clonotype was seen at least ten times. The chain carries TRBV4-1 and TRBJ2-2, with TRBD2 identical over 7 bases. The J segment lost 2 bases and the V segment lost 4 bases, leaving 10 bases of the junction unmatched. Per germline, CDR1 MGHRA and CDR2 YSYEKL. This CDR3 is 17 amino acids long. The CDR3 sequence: CASSLYFRDYNTGELFF. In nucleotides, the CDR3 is TGCGCCAGCAGCCTTTATTTCCGGGACTACAACACCGGGGAGCTGTTTTTT.

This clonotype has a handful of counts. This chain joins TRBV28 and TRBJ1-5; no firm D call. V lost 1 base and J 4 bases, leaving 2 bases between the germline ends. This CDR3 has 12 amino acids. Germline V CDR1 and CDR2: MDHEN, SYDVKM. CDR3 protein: CASSLYNQPQHF. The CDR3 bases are TGTGCCAGCAGTTTATATAATCAGCCCCAGCATTTT.

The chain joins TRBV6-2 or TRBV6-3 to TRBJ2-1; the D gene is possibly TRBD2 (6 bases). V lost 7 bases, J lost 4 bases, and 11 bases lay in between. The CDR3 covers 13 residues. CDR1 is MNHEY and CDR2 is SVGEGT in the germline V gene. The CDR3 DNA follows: TGTGCCAGCACGGGACTGTTGTACAATGAGCAGTTCTTC. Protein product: CASTGLLYNEQFF.

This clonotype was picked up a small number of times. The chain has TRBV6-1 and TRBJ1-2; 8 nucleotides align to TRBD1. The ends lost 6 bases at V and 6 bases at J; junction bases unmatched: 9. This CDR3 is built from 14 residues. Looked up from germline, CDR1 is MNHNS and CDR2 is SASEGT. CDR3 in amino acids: CASSHPWTGHGYTF. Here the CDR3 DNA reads TGTGCCAGCAGCCACCCTTGGACAGGGCATGGCTACACCTTC.

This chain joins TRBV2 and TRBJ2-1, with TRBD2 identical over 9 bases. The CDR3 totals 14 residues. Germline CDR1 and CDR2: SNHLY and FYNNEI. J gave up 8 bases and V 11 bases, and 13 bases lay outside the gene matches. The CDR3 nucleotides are TGTGCCGCGACCGGGGCGGGGGGGCCGGATGAGCAGTTCTTC. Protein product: CAATGAGGPDEQFF.

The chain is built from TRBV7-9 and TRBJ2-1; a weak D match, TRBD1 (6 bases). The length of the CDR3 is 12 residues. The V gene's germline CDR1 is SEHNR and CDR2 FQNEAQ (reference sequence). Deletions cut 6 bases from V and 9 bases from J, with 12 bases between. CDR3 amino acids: CASRAQGPEQFF. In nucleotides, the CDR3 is TGTGCCAGCAGGGCACAGGGTCCTGAGCAGTTCTTC.

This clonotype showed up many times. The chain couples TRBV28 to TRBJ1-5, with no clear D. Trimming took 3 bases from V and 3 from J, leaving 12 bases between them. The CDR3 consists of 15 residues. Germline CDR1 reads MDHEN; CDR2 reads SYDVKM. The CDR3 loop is CASSLAALLNQPQHF. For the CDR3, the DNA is TGTGCCAGCAGTTTGGCGGCTTTACTCAATCAGCCCCAGCATTTT.

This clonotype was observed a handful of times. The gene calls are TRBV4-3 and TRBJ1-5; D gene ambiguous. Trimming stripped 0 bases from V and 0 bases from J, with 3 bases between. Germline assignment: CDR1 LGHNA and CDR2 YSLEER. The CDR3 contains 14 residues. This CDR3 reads CASSQDSSNQPQHF. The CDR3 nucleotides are TGCGCCAGCAGCCAAGACAGTAGCAATCAGCCCCAGCATTTT.

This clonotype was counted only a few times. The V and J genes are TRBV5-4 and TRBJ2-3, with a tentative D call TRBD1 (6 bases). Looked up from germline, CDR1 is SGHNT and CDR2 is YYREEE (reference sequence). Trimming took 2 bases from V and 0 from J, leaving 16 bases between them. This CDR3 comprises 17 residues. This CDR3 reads CASSLGSRGQSTDTQYF. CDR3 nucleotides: TGTGCCAGCAGCTTAGGGTCCAGGGGCCAAAGCACAGATACGCAGTATTTT.

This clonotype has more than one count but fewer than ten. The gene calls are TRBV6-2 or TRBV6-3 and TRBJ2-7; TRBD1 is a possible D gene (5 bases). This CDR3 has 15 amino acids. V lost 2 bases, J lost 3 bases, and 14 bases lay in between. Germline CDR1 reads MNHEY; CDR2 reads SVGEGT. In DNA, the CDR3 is TGTGCCAGCAGTTACCTTCCCGGACAAAACTACGAGCAGTACTTC. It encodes CASSYLPGQNYEQYF.

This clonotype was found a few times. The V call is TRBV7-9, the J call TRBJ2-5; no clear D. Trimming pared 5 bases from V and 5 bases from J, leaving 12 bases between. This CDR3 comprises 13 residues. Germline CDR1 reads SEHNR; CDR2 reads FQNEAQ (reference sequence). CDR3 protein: CASSPMGMETQYF. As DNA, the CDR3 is TGTGCCAGCAGCCCTATGGGGATGGAGACCCAGTACTTC.

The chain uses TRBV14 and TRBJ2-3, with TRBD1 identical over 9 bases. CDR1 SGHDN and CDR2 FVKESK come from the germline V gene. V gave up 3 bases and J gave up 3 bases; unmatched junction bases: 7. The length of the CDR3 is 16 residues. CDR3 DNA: TGTGCCAGCAGCCAGTGGACAGGGGTAGGGACAGATACGCAGTATTTT. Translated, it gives CASSQWTGVGTDTQYF.

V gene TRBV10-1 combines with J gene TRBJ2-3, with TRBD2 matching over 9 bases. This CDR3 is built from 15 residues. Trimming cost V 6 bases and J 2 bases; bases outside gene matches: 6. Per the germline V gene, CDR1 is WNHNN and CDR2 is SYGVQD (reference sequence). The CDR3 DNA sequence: TGCGCCAGCAGAGGGGCTAGCGGGGACACAGATACGCAGTATTTT. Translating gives CASRGASGDTDTQYF.

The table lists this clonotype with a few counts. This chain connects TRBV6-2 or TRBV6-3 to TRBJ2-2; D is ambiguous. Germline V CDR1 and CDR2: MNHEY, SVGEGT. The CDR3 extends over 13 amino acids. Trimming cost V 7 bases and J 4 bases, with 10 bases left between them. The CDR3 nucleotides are TGTGCCAGCAACCGACAACTCACCGGGGAGCTGTTTTTT. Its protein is CASNRQLTGELFF.

CDR3 loop: CASSEALRVAGENEQYV. CDR3 DNA: TGTGCCAGCAGTGAAGCGCTTCGGGTAGCGGGGGAAAACGAGCAGTACGTC. The V gene is TRBV2, the J gene TRBJ2-7, with 9 bases identical to TRBD2. The junction had 11 bases not matched to a gene; V was cut back by 0 bases and J by 5 bases. CDR1 is SNHLY and CDR2 is FYNNEI in the germline V gene. CDR3 length: 17 residues.

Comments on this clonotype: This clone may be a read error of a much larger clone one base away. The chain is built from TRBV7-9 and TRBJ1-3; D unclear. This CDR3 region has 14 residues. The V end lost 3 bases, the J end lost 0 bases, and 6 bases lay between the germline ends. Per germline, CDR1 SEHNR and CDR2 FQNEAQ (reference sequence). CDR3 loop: CASSFDGSGNTIYF. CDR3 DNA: TGTGCCAGCAGCTTTGATGGCTCTGGAAACACCATATATTTT.

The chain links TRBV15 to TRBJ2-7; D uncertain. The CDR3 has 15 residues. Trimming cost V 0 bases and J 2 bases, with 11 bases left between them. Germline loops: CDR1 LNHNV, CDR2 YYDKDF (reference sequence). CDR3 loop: CATSRDPGGAYEQYV. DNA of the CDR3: TGTGCCACCAGCAGAGATCCGGGTGGGGCCTACGAGCAGTACGTC.

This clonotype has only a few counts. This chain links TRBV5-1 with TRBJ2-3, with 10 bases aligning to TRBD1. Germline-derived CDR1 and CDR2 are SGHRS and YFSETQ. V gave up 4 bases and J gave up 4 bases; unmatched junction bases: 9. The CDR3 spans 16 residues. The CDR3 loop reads CASSPDRGIFPDTQYF. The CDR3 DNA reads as TGCGCCAGCAGCCCGGACAGGGGGATCTTCCCAGATACGCAGTATTTT.

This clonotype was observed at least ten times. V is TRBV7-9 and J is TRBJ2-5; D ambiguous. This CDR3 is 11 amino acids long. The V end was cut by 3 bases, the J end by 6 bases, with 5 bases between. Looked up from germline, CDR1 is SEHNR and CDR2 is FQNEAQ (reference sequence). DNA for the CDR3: TGTGCCAGCAGCTTTATGAAGACCCAGTACTTC. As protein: CASSFMKTQYF.

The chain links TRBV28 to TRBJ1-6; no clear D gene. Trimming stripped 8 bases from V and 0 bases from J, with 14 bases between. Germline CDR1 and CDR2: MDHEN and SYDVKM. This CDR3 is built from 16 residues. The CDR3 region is CASLVGGSSYNSPLHF. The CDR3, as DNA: TGTGCCAGCCTCGTTGGAGGTAGCTCCTATAATTCACCCCTCCACTTT.

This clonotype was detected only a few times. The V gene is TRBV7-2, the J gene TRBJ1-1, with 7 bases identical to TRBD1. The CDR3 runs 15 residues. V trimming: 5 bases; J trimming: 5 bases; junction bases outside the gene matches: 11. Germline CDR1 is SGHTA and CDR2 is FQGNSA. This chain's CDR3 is CASSLTPTGKTEAFF. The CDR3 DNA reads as TGTGCCAGCAGCCTAACCCCGACAGGGAAGACTGAAGCTTTCTTT.

CDR3 loop: CASSMRGGGAFATDTQYF. For the CDR3, the DNA is TGCGCCAGCAGCATGAGGGGCGGGGGGGCCTTTGCCACAGATACGCAGTATTTT. The chain employs TRBV5-1 and TRBJ2-3; 9 bases fit TRBD2. Germline V gene data show CDR1 as SGHRS and CDR2 as YFSETQ. V lost 4 bases and J lost 2; bases outside the gene matches: 14. This CDR3 is built from 18 residues. Full variable domain (remainder filled in from reference TRBV5-1 and TRBJ2-3): KAGVTQTPRYLIKTRGQQVTLSCSPISGHRSVSWYQQTPGQGLQFLFEYFSETQRNKGNFPGRFSGRQFSNSRSEMNVSTLELGDSALYLCASSMRGGGAFATDTQYFGPGTRLTVL.

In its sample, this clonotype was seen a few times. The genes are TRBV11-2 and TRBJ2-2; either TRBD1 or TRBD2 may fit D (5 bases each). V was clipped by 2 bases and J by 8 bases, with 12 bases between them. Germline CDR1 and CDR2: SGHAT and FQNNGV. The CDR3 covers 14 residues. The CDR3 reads CASSLFPGGGELFF. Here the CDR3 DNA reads TGTGCCAGCAGCTTATTCCCTGGGGGAGGGGAGCTGTTTTTT.

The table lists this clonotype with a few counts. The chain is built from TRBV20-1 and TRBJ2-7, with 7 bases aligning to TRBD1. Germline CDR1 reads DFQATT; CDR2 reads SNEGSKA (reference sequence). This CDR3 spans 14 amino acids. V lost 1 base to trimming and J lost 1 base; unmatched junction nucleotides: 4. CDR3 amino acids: CSARVPGGSYEQYF. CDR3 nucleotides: TGCAGTGCTAGAGTGCCAGGGGGATCCTACGAGCAGTACTTC.

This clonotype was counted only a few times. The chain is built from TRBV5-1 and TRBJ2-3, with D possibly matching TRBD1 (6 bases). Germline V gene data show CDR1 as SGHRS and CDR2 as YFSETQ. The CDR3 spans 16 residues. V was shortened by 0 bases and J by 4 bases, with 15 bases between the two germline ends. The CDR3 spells CASSLGNRVVPDTQYF. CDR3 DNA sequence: TGCGCCAGCAGCTTGGGAAACAGGGTTGTGCCAGATACGCAGTATTTT.

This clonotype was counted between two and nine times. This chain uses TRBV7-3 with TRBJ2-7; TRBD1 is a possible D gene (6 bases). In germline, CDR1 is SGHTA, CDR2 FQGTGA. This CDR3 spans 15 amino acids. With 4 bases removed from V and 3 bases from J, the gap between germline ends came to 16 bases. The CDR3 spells CASSSGWGPSYEQYF. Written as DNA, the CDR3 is TGTGCCAGCAGCTCTGGTTGGGGGCCCAGCTACGAGCAGTACTTC.

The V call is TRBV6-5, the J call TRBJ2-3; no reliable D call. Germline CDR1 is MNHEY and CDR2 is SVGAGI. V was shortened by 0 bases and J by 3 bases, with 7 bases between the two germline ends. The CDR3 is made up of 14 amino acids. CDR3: CASSYSGKTDTQYF. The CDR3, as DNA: TGTGCCAGCAGTTACTCAGGGAAGACAGATACGCAGTATTTT.

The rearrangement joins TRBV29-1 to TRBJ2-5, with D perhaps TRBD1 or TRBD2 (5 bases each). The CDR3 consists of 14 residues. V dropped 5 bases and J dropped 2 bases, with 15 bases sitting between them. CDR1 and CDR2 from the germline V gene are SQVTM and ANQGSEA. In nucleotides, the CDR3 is TGCAGCGTTCCAGAGGGGCAGGGACAAGAGACCCAGTACTTC. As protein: CSVPEGQGQETQYF.

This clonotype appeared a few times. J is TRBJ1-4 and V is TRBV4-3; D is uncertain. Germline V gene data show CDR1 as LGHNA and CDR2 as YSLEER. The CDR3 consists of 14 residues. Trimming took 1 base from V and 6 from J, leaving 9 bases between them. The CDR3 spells CASSQGGRDEKLFF. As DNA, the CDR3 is TGCGCCAGCAGCCAAGGTGGGAGGGATGAAAAACTGTTTTTT.

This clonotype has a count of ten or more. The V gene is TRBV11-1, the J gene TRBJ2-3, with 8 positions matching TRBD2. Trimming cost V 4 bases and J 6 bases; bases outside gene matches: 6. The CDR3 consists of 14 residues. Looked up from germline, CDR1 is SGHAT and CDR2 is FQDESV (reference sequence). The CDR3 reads CASSSERGKDTQYF. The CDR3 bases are TGTGCCAGCAGCTCCGAGCGGGGGAAGGATACGCAGTATTTT.

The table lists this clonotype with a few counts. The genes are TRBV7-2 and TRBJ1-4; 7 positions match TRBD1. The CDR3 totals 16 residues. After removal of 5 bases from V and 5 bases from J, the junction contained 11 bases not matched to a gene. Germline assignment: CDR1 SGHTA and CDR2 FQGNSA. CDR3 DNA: TGTGCCAGCAGCCAAGCGGGGACAGCCGGGAATGAAAAACTGTTTTTT. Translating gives CASSQAGTAGNEKLFF.